Listed here are 10 T cell receptor beta chains from one sample, sequenced in a study of cytomegalovirus exposure and HLA in healthy donors. PCR employed 60 Vbeta and 13 Jbeta primers. Clones were sequenced by immunoSEQ multiplex PCR, and TCRdb holds only the in-frame ones, with some missing. The sample shows 100,000 to 150,000 clones, about 11% of them seen only once. Sample: PBMCs. These receptors were taken from a woman aged 18 to 35 in good health and CMV-seropositive.

The J gene is TRBJ2-2, the V gene TRBV18; 14 bases match TRBD2. The CDR3 totals 16 residues. The junction had 5 bases not matched to a gene; V was cut back by 5 bases and J by 6 bases. Germline CDR1 and CDR2: KGHSH and LQKENI. The CDR3 protein is CASSATSGRESGELFF. The CDR3 DNA reads TGTGCCAGCTCAGCGACTAGCGGGAGGGAGTCCGGGGAGCTGTTTTTT.

The CDR3 DNA is TGTGCCAGCAGCTCCCCGGGACAGGGAGGAAACACCATATATTTT. Translation gives CASSSPGQGGNTIYF. V gene TRBV13 combines with J gene TRBJ1-3, with TRBD1 matching over 9 bases. From germline, CDR1 is PRHDT and CDR2 FYEKMQ (reference sequence). J gave up 4 bases and V 4 bases, and 5 bases lay outside the gene matches. CDR3 size: 15 residues.

This clone occurred a few times. Written as DNA, the CDR3 is TGCGCCAGCAGCTTGGTGGGGACAGCCACTTATGGCTACACCTTC. Residues: CASSLVGTATYGYTF. The J gene is TRBJ1-2, the V gene TRBV5-1; 7 bases fit TRBD1. Germline V CDR1 and CDR2: SGHRS, YFSETQ. The CDR3 has 15 residues. With V trimmed by 0 bases and J by 5 bases, 7 bases remained unmatched.

In its sample, this clone was seen a few times. This chain joins TRBV7-2 and TRBJ2-5; 9 bases match TRBD2. From germline, CDR1 is SGHTA and CDR2 FQGNSA. This CDR3 region has 12 residues. V trimming: 10 bases; J trimming: 5 bases; junction bases outside the gene matches: 5. The CDR3 DNA follows: TGTGCCATAGCGGGAGTAAAGGAGACCCAGTACTTC. This sequence encodes CAIAGVKETQYF.

There are a few counts of this clone. The chain is built from TRBV7-2 and TRBJ2-3; TRBD2 agrees at 7 bases. Germline V gene sequence: CDR1 SGHTA, CDR2 FQGNSA. J gave up 1 base and V 2 bases, and 3 bases lay outside the gene matches. This CDR3 has 15 amino acids. CDR3 nucleotides: TGTGCCAGCAGCTTAATTCGGGGGGGCACAGATACGCAGTATTTT. It codes for CASSLIRGGTDTQYF.

About this clone: At one boundary the junction diverges from the germline segment, which might be a read error. The chain couples TRBV4-1 to TRBJ1-2, with D maybe TRBD1 (5 bases). Germline-derived CDR1 and CDR2 are MGHRA and YSYEKL. The CDR3 length is 15 residues. In nucleotides, the CDR3 is TGCGCCAGCAGGCAAGGGGAGGGGAGTCTCTATGGCTACACCTTC. Protein product: CASRQGEGSLYGYTF.

The chain links TRBV6-5 to TRBJ2-1; D remains ambiguous. Germline V gene lookup returns CDR1 MNHEY and CDR2 SVGAGI. This CDR3 is 14 amino acids long. V was cut by 0 bases and J by 10 bases, with 13 bases left in between. As DNA, the CDR3 is TGTGCCAGCAGTTACTCGTCGATGGGCAGGGAGCAGTTCTTC. Protein product: CASSYSSMGREQFF.

This clone was picked up a small number of times. The chain employs TRBV19 and TRBJ2-5; tentatively, D is TRBD2 (6 bases). There are 14 residues in the CDR3. Germline V gene lookup returns CDR1 LNHDA and CDR2 SQIVND (reference sequence). V lost 4 bases, J lost 7 bases, and 16 bases lay in between. CDR3 coding DNA: TGTGCCAGTAGTAGGTCGGGAGCCGGTGTGACCCAGTACTTC. Amino acid sequence: CASSRSGAGVTQYF.

This clone was detected only a few times. V and J are TRBV7-9 and TRBJ2-5; no firm D call. This CDR3 comprises 12 residues. Germline values: CDR1 SEHNR, CDR2 FQNEAQ (reference sequence). V was trimmed by 6 bases and J by 3 bases, leaving 8 bases between them. The CDR3 is CASRRMEETQYF. The CDR3 DNA reads as TGTGCCAGCAGGAGGATGGAAGAGACCCAGTACTTC.

This chain joins TRBV27 and TRBJ2-3; 7 bases align to TRBD2. V was pared by 2 bases and J by 5 bases, with 4 bases of the junction left unmatched. Germline assignment: CDR1 MNHEY and CDR2 SMNVEV (reference sequence). The CDR3 length is 14 residues. CDR3 in DNA: TGTGCCAGCAGTTTAGCGGGAGTGGTAGATACGCAGTATTTT. Its protein is CASSLAGVVDTQYF.